One sample yielded the 9 T cell receptor beta chains listed below, sequenced in a study of blood T cells in healthy people across ages. Sample-barcoded 5' priming and a J-beta primer mix drove a second PCR of roughly 6 to 12 cycles. TCRdb passed the 5' RACE reads through MiXCR, listing each CDR3 protein once. This sample has approximately 800,000 distinct CDR3 sequences, with less than 70% found just once. The sample consisted of blood. These receptors originate from an elderly man in good health.

The genes are TRBV3-1 and TRBJ2-6; D might be TRBD2 (5 bases). The V gene lost 5 bases and the J gene lost 1 base, with 9 bases spanning the gap. Per the germline V gene, CDR1 is LGHDT and CDR2 is YNNKEL (reference sequence). The CDR3 is made up of 15 amino acids. CDR3 in DNA: TGTGCCAGCAGCGACTATCCATCTGGGGCCAACGTCCTGACTTTC. It yields the protein CASSDYPSGANVLTF.

The chain links TRBV27 to TRBJ2-3; TRBD2 is a possible D gene (6 bases). Germline loops: CDR1 MNHEY, CDR2 SMNVEV (reference sequence). The CDR3 runs to 19 residues. V was pared by 5 bases and J by 0 bases, with 24 bases between. CDR3 bases: TGTGCCAGCAGTCAGGGTCAGCTAGCGCATTCCCCTAGCACAGATACGCAGTATTTT. This translates into CASSQGQLAHSPSTDTQYF.

This chain links TRBV20-1 with TRBJ2-7; D gene unclear. The V gene's germline CDR1 is DFQATT and CDR2 SNEGSKA (reference sequence). Trimming took off 5 bases at V and 1 base at J, with 12 bases between the two ends. There are 13 residues in the CDR3. CDR3 amino acids: CSAFLGSSYEQYF. CDR3 DNA: TGCAGTGCTTTTTTGGGCAGTTCCTACGAGCAGTACTTC.

The chain uses TRBV20-1 and TRBJ1-1; D not resolved. Germline V gene sequence: CDR1 DFQATT, CDR2 SNEGSKA (reference sequence). This CDR3 has 13 residues. Trimming took off 7 bases at V and 1 base at J, with 13 bases between the two ends. The CDR3 sequence: CSGVDGRNTEAFF. The CDR3 DNA sequence: TGCAGTGGGGTGGACGGAAGGAACACTGAAGCTTTCTTT.

The V gene is TRBV6-6, the J gene TRBJ2-1; D remains ambiguous. Germline assignment: CDR1 MNHNY and CDR2 SVGAGI (reference sequence). This CDR3 region has 12 residues. V lost 1 base, J lost 5 bases, and 3 bases lay in between. CDR3 in amino acids: CASSYWDNEQFF. CDR3 bases: TGTGCCAGCAGTTACTGGGACAATGAGCAGTTCTTC.

This clonotype showed up many times. The V call is TRBV10-3, the J call TRBJ2-1; the match to TRBD2 covers 12 bases. With 3 bases clipped from V and 10 bases from J, the junction kept 7 bases outside the gene matches. The CDR3 extends over 15 amino acids. Germline CDR1 is ENHRY and CDR2 is SYGVKD. The CDR3 region has the DNA TGTGCCATCAGTGAAGGACTAGCGGGGACTAAGGAGCAGTTCTTC. Translated, it gives CAISEGLAGTKEQFF.

The chain has TRBV27 and TRBJ1-5; 7 nucleotides align to TRBD1. The CDR3 is made up of 15 amino acids. Germline CDR1 is MNHEY and CDR2 is SMNVEV (reference sequence). Trimming cost V 6 bases and J 4 bases; bases outside gene matches: 9. CDR3 amino acids: CASRNVQGINQPQHF. DNA of the CDR3: TGTGCCAGCAGGAATGTACAGGGGATTAATCAGCCCCAGCATTTT.

This chain joins TRBV2 and TRBJ2-4; possibly TRBD1 or TRBD2 for D (5 bases each). Germline V gene sequence: CDR1 SNHLY, CDR2 FYNNEI. V was clipped by 6 bases and J by 13 bases, with 22 bases between them. The CDR3 totals 14 residues. CDR3 sequence: CASSLIRSGGEQYF. CDR3 DNA sequence: TGTGCCAGCAGCCTGATCCGCTCTGGGGGTGAGCAGTACTTC.

V usage is TRBV2 and J usage is TRBJ2-3; D might be TRBD1 or TRBD2, each matching 5 bases. The germline V and J ends were trimmed by 8 bases and 5 bases, with 20 bases remaining between them. The CDR3 spans 15 residues. Germline-derived CDR1 and CDR2 are SNHLY and FYNNEI. Written as DNA, the CDR3 is TGTGCCAGCCGTAGACGGGGCCCCGCATTAGATACGCAGTATTTT. Translating it yields CASRRRGPALDTQYF.